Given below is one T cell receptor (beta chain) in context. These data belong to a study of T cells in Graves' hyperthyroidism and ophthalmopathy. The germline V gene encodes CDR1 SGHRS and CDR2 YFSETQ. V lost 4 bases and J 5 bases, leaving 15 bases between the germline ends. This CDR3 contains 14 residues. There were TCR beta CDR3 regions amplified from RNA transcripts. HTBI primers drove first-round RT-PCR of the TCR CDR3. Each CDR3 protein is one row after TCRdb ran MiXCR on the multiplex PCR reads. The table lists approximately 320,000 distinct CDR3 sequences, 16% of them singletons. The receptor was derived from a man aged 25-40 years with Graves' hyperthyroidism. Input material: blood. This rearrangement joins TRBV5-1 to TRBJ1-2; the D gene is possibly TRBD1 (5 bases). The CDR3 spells CASSTRGLPYGYTF. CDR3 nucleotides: TGCGCCAGCAGCACGAGGGGTCTCCCGTATGGCTACACCTTC.